The 32 T cell receptor beta chains reported below all come from one sample, sequenced in a study of T cells after yellow fever vaccination. TCRdb passed the 5' RACE reads through MiXCR, listing each CDR3 protein once. The sample includes over 300,000 distinct CDR3 sequences, around 3.9% of them seen just once. This specimen was PBMCs, taken on the day of the yellow fever booster vaccination. Receptors were obtained from a man in his late teens or twenties who received the YFV17D yellow fever vaccine.

The gene calls are TRBV24-1 and TRBJ2-2; 8 nucleotides agree with TRBD1. This CDR3 has 19 amino acids. J gave up 3 bases and V 1 base, and 12 bases lay outside the gene matches. CDR1 is KGHDR, CDR2 SFDVKD, per germline. The CDR3 nucleotides are TGTGCCACCAGTGATTTAGGCCTGGGGGACAGGCCATACACCGGGGAGCTGTTTTTT. It yields the protein CATSDLGLGDRPYTGELFF.

The chain recombines TRBV6-5 with TRBJ1-1; a weak D match, TRBD1 (6 bases). Germline CDR1 MNHEY, CDR2 SVGAGI. This CDR3 contains 16 residues. Trimming removed 5 bases from V and 1 base from J, with 17 bases in between. This CDR3 is CASSLYKLRGNTEAFF. The CDR3 DNA is TGTGCCAGCAGTCTTTACAAACTCAGGGGGAACACTGAAGCTTTCTTT.

This clonotype was counted only a few times. The DNA for the CDR3 is TGTGCCAGCAGCTTCCGGGACAGGGGTATCGGCTACACCTTC. Encoded protein: CASSFRDRGIGYTF. The V and J genes are TRBV7-9 and TRBJ1-2; TRBD1 agrees at 10 bases. With V trimmed by 3 bases and J by 8 bases, 6 bases remained unmatched. Germline V gene data show CDR1 as SEHNR and CDR2 as FQNEAQ (reference sequence). There are 14 residues in the CDR3.

This clonotype was counted only a few times. The chain carries TRBV5-1 and TRBJ1-4; 8 bases align to TRBD1. Trimming cost V 4 bases and J 8 bases; bases outside gene matches: 13. Per the germline V gene, CDR1 is SGHRS and CDR2 is YFSETQ. This CDR3 comprises 16 residues. CDR3 loop: CASSSPGTGRGEKLFF. The DNA for the CDR3 is TGCGCCAGCAGCAGTCCCGGGACAGGCCGAGGGGAAAAACTGTTTTTT. Full variable domain (rest looked up from reference TRBV5-1 and TRBJ1-4): KAGVTQTPRYLIKTRGQQVTLSCSPISGHRSVSWYQQTPGQGLQFLFEYFSETQRNKGNFPGRFSGRQFSNSRSEMNVSTLELGDSALYLCASSSPGTGRGEKLFFGSGTQLSVL.

This clonotype appeared many times. The chain uses TRBV7-9 and TRBJ1-6, with D unclear. The CDR3 is 15 residues long. In germline, CDR1 is SEHNR, CDR2 FQNEAQ (reference sequence). Trimming pared 3 bases from V and 0 bases from J, leaving 6 bases between. The CDR3 protein is CASSFAGSYNSPLHF. In DNA form, the CDR3 reads TGTGCCAGCAGCTTCGCAGGCTCCTATAATTCACCCCTCCACTTT.

This rearrangement joins TRBV30 to TRBJ1-2; D may be TRBD1 (6 bases). The CDR3 extends over 15 amino acids. Per the germline V gene, CDR1 is GTSNPN and CDR2 is SVGIG (reference sequence). V was cut by 3 bases and J by 0 bases, with 14 bases left in between. CDR3 loop: CAWRDKGGANYGYTF. CDR3 coding DNA: TGTGCCTGGAGGGACAAGGGGGGAGCTAACTATGGCTACACCTTC. Full variable domain (rest looked up from reference TRBV30 and TRBJ1-2): SQTIHQWPATLVQPVGSPLSLECTVEGTSNPNLYWYRQAAGRGLQLLFYSVGIGQISSEVPQNLSASRPQDRQFILSSKKLLLSDSGFYLCAWRDKGGANYGYTFGSGTRLTVV.

This clonotype was observed a handful of times. This chain connects TRBV5-6 to TRBJ1-5; 7 nucleotides line up with TRBD1. Trimming removed 3 bases from V and 6 bases from J; junction bases left unmatched: 6. Germline loops: CDR1 SGHDT, CDR2 YYEEEE. The CDR3 runs to 14 residues. CDR3 nucleotide sequence: TGTGCCAGCAGCTGGACAGGATCGGGTCAGCCCCAGCATTTT. This codes for CASSWTGSGQPQHF.

A few counts support this clonotype. The J gene is TRBJ2-3, the V gene TRBV5-1; D possibly corresponds to TRBD2 (5 bases). The V end was cut by 10 bases, the J end by 0 bases, with 15 bases between. The CDR3 is 14 residues long. Germline CDR1 SGHRS, CDR2 YFSETQ. CDR3 in DNA: TGCGCCCGAGCGGTCCGGGATAGCACAGATACGCAGTATTTT. Residues: CARAVRDSTDTQYF. The whole variable domain, filled in from reference TRBV5-1 and TRBJ2-3, reads KAGVTQTPRYLIKTRGQQVTLSCSPISGHRSVSWYQQTPGQGLQFLFEYFSETQRNKGNFPGRFSGRQFSNSRSEMNVSTLELGDSALYLCARAVRDSTDTQYFGPGTRLTVL.

This clonotype was counted at least ten times. The chain uses TRBV6-2 or TRBV6-3 and TRBJ2-7; D may be TRBD1 (5 bases). CDR1 is MNHEY, CDR2 SVGEGT, per germline. Trimming pared 10 bases from V and 0 bases from J, leaving 13 bases between. This CDR3 spans 13 amino acids. The CDR3: CATRKGSSYEQYV. As DNA, the CDR3 is TGTGCCACGAGAAAGGGGTCCTCCTACGAGCAGTACGTC.

This clonotype showed up many times. This sequence joins TRBV7-2 and TRBJ1-2; the D is unclear. From germline, CDR1 is SGHTA and CDR2 FQGNSA. The CDR3 consists of 16 residues. Trimming left V 1 base short and J 8 bases short, with 20 bases between. CDR3 coding DNA: TGTGCCAGCAGCTTAGGTCTCAGTCCGTCTTCATGGGGCTACACCTTC. Translating gives CASSLGLSPSSWGYTF.

The rearrangement uses TRBV7-6 and TRBJ1-1; TRBD1 matches at 7 bases. The CDR3 has 15 amino acids. The V segment lost 6 bases and the J segment 0 bases; nucleotides outside the gene matches: 7. The V gene's germline CDR1 is SGHVS and CDR2 FNYEAQ. The CDR3 protein is CASSHQGDMNTEAFF. The CDR3 region has the DNA TGTGCCAGCAGTCATCAGGGGGACATGAACACTGAAGCTTTCTTT.

The sample holds a few counts of this clonotype. This chain links TRBV15 with TRBJ1-5; D is ambiguous. V was clipped by 1 base and J by 3 bases, with 7 bases between them. CDR1 is LNHNV, CDR2 YYDKDF, per germline (reference sequence). The CDR3 contains 14 residues. The CDR3 DNA sequence: TGTGCCACCAGCAGAGTGCGGATCAATCAGCCCCAGCATTTT. It yields the protein CATSRVRINQPQHF. The full variable domain, its missing parts supplied by reference TRBV15 and TRBJ1-5, is DAMVIQNPRYQVTQFGKPVTLSCSQTLNHNVMYWYQQKSSQAPKLLFHYYDKDFNNEADTPDNFQSRRPNTSFCFLDIRSPGLGDTAMYLCATSRVRINQPQHFGDGTRLSIL.

This clonotype appeared many times. V is TRBV20-1 and J is TRBJ2-5; no definite D call. V shed 4 bases and J shed 5 bases, with 8 bases lying between them. This CDR3 contains 11 residues. Looked up from germline, CDR1 is DFQATT and CDR2 is SNEGSKA (reference sequence). As DNA, the CDR3 is TGCAGTGCTATTGCACGGGAGACCCAGTACTTC. It specifies CSAIARETQYF.

This clonotype was observed at least ten times. The rearrangement uses TRBV20-1 and TRBJ2-7; D tentatively reads TRBD1 or TRBD2 (6 bases each). CDR3 length: 13 amino acids. In germline, CDR1 is DFQATT, CDR2 SNEGSKA (reference sequence). V lost 3 bases and J 3 bases, leaving 12 bases between the germline ends. CDR3 bases: TGCAGTGCTAGGGGGGGCCCGTACTACGAGCAGTACGTC. This encodes CSARGGPYYEQYV.

This clonotype was seen more than once but under ten times. This rearrangement joins TRBV7-2 to TRBJ2-5; 12 bases are a match to TRBD2. Per the germline V gene, CDR1 is SGHTA and CDR2 is FQGNSA. Trimming at V came to 4 bases and at J to 4 bases, leaving 7 bases not matched to a gene. CDR3 length equals 16 residues. For the CDR3, the DNA is TGTGCCAGCAGCTCCCCTAGCGGGGGGGCCCGAGAGACCCAGTACTTC. Amino acids: CASSSPSGGARETQYF.

The chain links TRBV20-1 to TRBJ2-7; D unresolved. This CDR3 is built from 11 residues. V lost 2 bases, J lost 3 bases, and 5 bases lay in between. Per the germline V gene, CDR1 is DFQATT and CDR2 is SNEGSKA (reference sequence). Written as DNA, the CDR3 is TGCAGTGCTAGAACTAACTACGAGCAGTACTTC. It specifies CSARTNYEQYF.

This clonotype was seen ten or more times. The chain has TRBV2 and TRBJ2-7; 7 bases agree with TRBD1. Germline V gives CDR1 SNHLY, CDR2 FYNNEI. Trimming at V came to 6 bases and at J to 8 bases, leaving 13 bases not matched to a gene. The CDR3 loop spans 14 amino acids. The CDR3 is CASSLDRDLKKQYF. CDR3 bases: TGTGCCAGCAGCCTAGACAGGGATCTTAAAAAGCAGTACTTC.

This clonotype was observed at least ten times. V gene TRBV12-3 or TRBV12-4 combines with J gene TRBJ2-5; a weak D match, TRBD1 (5 bases). The ends were cut back, 11 bases at V and 4 bases at J, with 26 bases in the middle. The CDR3 contains 16 residues. Here the CDR3 reads CAAAPGFSRSGETQYF. The CDR3 DNA sequence: TGTGCCGCCGCCCCAGGGTTTTCGAGGAGTGGAGAGACCCAGTACTTC.

This clonotype came up a few times. This rearrangement joins TRBV27 to TRBJ2-5; D is perhaps TRBD1 or TRBD2 (6 bases each). Germline loops: CDR1 MNHEY, CDR2 SMNVEV (reference sequence). The CDR3 spans 14 residues. Trimming took 2 bases from V and 10 from J, leaving 17 bases between them. The CDR3 spells CASSLRGPGGFQYF. The CDR3 region has the DNA TGTGCCAGCAGTTTACGGGGGCCTGGGGGGTTCCAGTACTTC.

As to this clonotype: It may be a read error: a sequence one base away is much more abundant. The chain links TRBV5-1 to TRBJ2-1, with TRBD1 as a possible D gene (6 bases). Looked up from germline, CDR1 is SGHRS and CDR2 is YFSETQ. The CDR3 is made up of 15 amino acids. CDR3 sequence: CASSLGTTSFNEQFF. The CDR3 coding sequence is TGCGCCAGCAGCCTCGGGACAACCTCCTTCAATGAGCAGTTCTTC.

The chain is built from TRBV7-9 and TRBJ2-1, with 11 nucleotides matching TRBD2. In germline, CDR1 is SEHNR, CDR2 FQNEAQ (reference sequence). The CDR3 is made up of 18 amino acids. V was clipped by 6 bases and J by 8 bases; unmatched bases: 18. The CDR3 region is CASRPTGTSGNYGDEQFF. The CDR3 bases are TGTGCCAGCAGACCAACCGGGACTAGCGGAAACTACGGCGATGAGCAGTTCTTC.

The sample holds many counts of this clonotype. The chain couples TRBV7-3 to TRBJ2-2; maybe TRBD1 (5 bases). Germline lookup yields CDR1 SGHTA and CDR2 FQGTGA. Between the trimmed V and J ends, which lost 0 bases and 4 bases, there was a span of 9 bases. There are 15 residues in the CDR3. CDR3 nucleotides: TGTGCCAGCAGCTTAACAGGGGCGAGCACCGGGGAGCTGTTTTTT. It codes for CASSLTGASTGELFF.

This chain joins TRBV6-6 and TRBJ1-1; no reliable D call. Germline loops: CDR1 MNHNY, CDR2 SVGAGI (reference sequence). The V end was cut by 5 bases, the J end by 6 bases, with 13 bases between. The CDR3 totals 13 residues. The CDR3 region has the DNA TGTGCCAGCAGTCACGGGGTTCTTGCTGAAGCTTTCTTT. Protein: CASSHGVLAEAFF.

There are many counts of this clonotype. The rearrangement joins TRBV5-1 to TRBJ2-5; no firm D call. Between the trimmed V and J ends, which lost 4 bases and 4 bases, there was a span of 8 bases. CDR3 size: 12 residues. The V gene's germline CDR1 is SGHRS and CDR2 YFSETQ. This CDR3 is CASSPTVETQYF. The CDR3 nucleotides are TGCGCCAGCAGCCCCACGGTAGAGACCCAGTACTTC.

This clonotype was recorded many times. V usage is TRBV5-1 and J usage is TRBJ2-5; a weak D match, TRBD1 (6 bases). The V gene's germline CDR1 is SGHRS and CDR2 YFSETQ. The CDR3 runs 16 residues. The ends were cut back, 4 bases at V and 4 bases at J, with 20 bases in the middle. The CDR3 protein is CASSPKGRGPPETQYF. The CDR3 DNA reads TGCGCCAGCAGCCCAAAGGGCAGGGGCCCTCCAGAGACCCAGTACTTC.

This clonotype was recorded a few times. The J gene is TRBJ1-6, the V gene TRBV15; D unclear. The V gene's germline CDR1 is LNHNV and CDR2 YYDKDF (reference sequence). The CDR3 spans 15 residues. With 3 bases removed from V and 5 bases from J, the gap between germline ends came to 11 bases. Written as DNA, the CDR3 is TGTGCCACCAGCAGCCTGAGGGCAGATAATTCACCCCTCCACTTT. Translating it yields CATSSLRADNSPLHF.

The sample holds a few counts of this clonotype. This rearrangement joins TRBV5-1 to TRBJ2-2; D call uncertain. Trimming cost V 4 bases and J 2 bases, with 9 bases left between them. Germline V gives CDR1 SGHRS, CDR2 YFSETQ. This CDR3 is 14 amino acids long. This CDR3 reads CASSVRFNTGELFF. For the CDR3, the DNA is TGCGCCAGCAGCGTCAGATTTAACACCGGGGAGCTGTTTTTT. Looking up the rest from reference TRBV5-1 and TRBJ2-2 gives the full variable domain: KAGVTQTPRYLIKTRGQQVTLSCSPISGHRSVSWYQQTPGQGLQFLFEYFSETQRNKGNFPGRFSGRQFSNSRSEMNVSTLELGDSALYLCASSVRFNTGELFFGEGSRLTVL.

The chain carries TRBV7-2 and TRBJ2-7; D possibly corresponds to TRBD2 (6 bases). Germline CDR1 reads SGHTA; CDR2 reads FQGNSA. There are 15 residues in the CDR3. V lost 5 bases and J lost 10, with 24 bases in between. The CDR3 reads CASSHNRGDWTAQYV. As DNA, the CDR3 is TGTGCCAGCAGCCATAATCGAGGGGACTGGACCGCCCAGTACGTC.

This clonotype was seen ten or more times. The chain links TRBV3-1 to TRBJ2-7, with D unclear. The CDR3 is made up of 13 amino acids. Trimming took 1 base from V and 1 from J, leaving 5 bases between them. From germline, CDR1 is LGHDT and CDR2 YNNKEL (reference sequence). CDR3: CASSQVGSYEQYF. CDR3 bases: TGTGCCAGCAGCCAAGTGGGTTCCTACGAGCAGTACTTC.

This clonotype was counted ten times or more. The chain employs TRBV5-1 and TRBJ2-1; 8 nucleotides agree with TRBD1. V was clipped by 5 bases and J by 9 bases; unmatched bases: 7. Germline CDR1 and CDR2: SGHRS and YFSETQ. The length of the CDR3 is 13 residues. Here the CDR3 reads CASSPAGGGEQFF. As DNA, the CDR3 is TGCGCCAGCAGTCCGGCAGGGGGCGGTGAGCAGTTCTTC.

The chain joins TRBV10-3 to TRBJ2-5, with 12 bases matching TRBD2. Germline V gene data show CDR1 as ENHRY and CDR2 as SYGVKD. The CDR3 has 18 residues. J gave up 5 bases and V 2 bases, and 12 bases lay outside the gene matches. The CDR3 spells CAISEAPGLAGAEETQYF. The CDR3 nucleotides read TGTGCCATCAGTGAGGCACCGGGACTAGCGGGTGCTGAGGAGACCCAGTACTTC.

This clonotype has only a few counts. The rearrangement uses TRBV28 and TRBJ2-7, with D hard to call. The CDR3 has 12 amino acids. Germline CDR1 reads MDHEN; CDR2 reads SYDVKM. V was pared by 8 bases and J by 5 bases, with 13 bases between. CDR3 sequence: CASRTPGDEQYV. The CDR3 DNA is TGTGCCAGCCGCACACCTGGCGACGAGCAGTACGTC.